The present T cell receptor beta chain was sequenced within a study of blood T cell repertoires in COVID-19. Study-wide background: T cells, B-cell-depleted T cells, or PBMCs provided the cDNA or gDNA that served as material.

Here immunoSEQ multiplex PCR was the method, and the copy in TCRdb shows in-frame clones only, minus some. The repertoire has 220,000 or so clones, about 85% of them found once; the top ten carry about 3%. Germline V gene sequence: CDR1 LGHDT, CDR2 YNNKEL (reference sequence). V was trimmed by 1 base and J by 0 bases, leaving 13 bases between them. The CDR3 loop spans 16 amino acids. This clone has a handful of counts. The source of this sequence is a middle-aged man who had recovered from COVID-19. The sample was peripheral blood. This chain uses TRBV3-1 (or the pseudogene TRBV3-2) with TRBJ2-7; the D gene is possibly TRBD1 (5 bases). The CDR3 DNA follows: TGTGCCAGCAGCCAAGTCATTCGGACAAGCTCCTACGAGCAGTACTTC. Amino acid sequence: CASSQVIRTSSYEQYF.